What follows are 15 T cell receptor beta chains derived from one specimen sequenced in a study of blood T cell repertoires in COVID-19. Sequenced by immunoSEQ multiplex PCR; TCRdb stores in-frame clones only, minus some. The repertoire consists of about 260,000 clones, with approximately 90% occurring once and the leading ten covering 3%. Sequenced input: PBMCs or T cells enriched from blood (not recorded which). The receptors originated from a woman in her forties or fifties who had recovered from COVID-19.

The J gene is TRBJ1-4, the V gene TRBV9; a weak D match, TRBD1 (5 bases). The V and J ends lost 0 bases and 7 bases respectively, with 16 bases between them. The CDR3 runs to 16 residues. Per the germline V gene, CDR1 is SGDLS and CDR2 is YYNGEE. In nucleotides, the CDR3 is TGTGCCAGCAGCGTAGGGTGGGGCGAGGTCAGTGAAAAACTGTTTTTT. This sequence encodes CASSVGWGEVSEKLFF.

For the CDR3, the DNA is TGTGCCAGCACTGGGGTGGAGCGGGGACAAGAGACCCAGTACTTC. Protein product: CASTGVERGQETQYF. The rearrangement links TRBV11-3 to TRBJ2-5; 7 positions agree with TRBD2. The CDR3 sequence is 15 residues long. Germline V gene sequence: CDR1 SGHNT, CDR2 YENEEA. V lost 7 bases, J lost 2 bases, and 10 bases stayed unmatched.

The chain joins TRBV18 to TRBJ1-5; tentative D call: TRBD1 (6 bases). CDR1 and CDR2 from the germline V gene are KGHSH and LQKENI. This CDR3 contains 15 residues. The V and J ends lost 6 bases and 5 bases respectively, with 17 bases between them. Here the CDR3 DNA reads TGTGCCAGCTCCCCCGCCGCTGGGGGCGATCAGCCCCAGCATTTT. Amino acid sequence: CASSPAAGGDQPQHF.

V and J are TRBV24-1 and TRBJ2-1; 8 bases agree with TRBD1. Germline CDR1 is KGHDR and CDR2 is SFDVKD. The CDR3 length is 14 residues. V gave up 4 bases and J gave up 4 bases; unmatched junction bases: 2. In DNA, the CDR3 is TGTGCCACCAGTGAAGACAGGGGTTACAATGAGCAGTTCTTC. Translation: CATSEDRGYNEQFF.

V is TRBV3-1 (or the pseudogene TRBV3-2) and J is TRBJ2-7; 8 bases align to TRBD1. This CDR3 region has 15 residues. Per germline, CDR1 LGHDT and CDR2 YNNKEL (reference sequence). V trimming: 7 bases; J trimming: 2 bases; junction bases outside the gene matches: 10. The CDR3 loop reads CASIPFRDRTYEQYF. CDR3 DNA: TGTGCCAGCATTCCTTTCCGGGACAGGACCTACGAGCAGTACTTC.

This chain uses TRBV28 with TRBJ2-5, with D possibly being TRBD1 (6 bases). Germline CDR1 reads MDHEN; CDR2 reads SYDVKM. The V end was cut by 5 bases, the J end by 6 bases, with 22 bases between. The CDR3 loop spans 16 amino acids. This chain's CDR3 is CASSPTPRLGDKTQYF. CDR3 in DNA: TGTGCCAGCAGTCCAACTCCCCGGTTAGGGGACAAGACCCAGTACTTC. Using reference TRBV28 and TRBJ2-5 for the parts outside the CDR3, the full variable domain is DVKVTQSSRYLVKRTGEKVFLECVQDMDHENMFWYRQDPGLGLRLIYFSYDVKMKEKGDIPEGYSVSREKKERFSLILESASTNQTSMYLCASSPTPRLGDKTQYFGPGTRLLVL.

The V call is TRBV29-1, the J call TRBJ2-3; 8 bases line up with TRBD2. The CDR3 totals 15 residues. Germline lookup yields CDR1 SQVTM and CDR2 ANQGSEA. The junction had 6 bases not matched to a gene; V was cut back by 0 bases and J by 4 bases. CDR3 region: CSVEDPGRAPDTQYF. The DNA of the CDR3 is TGCAGCGTTGAAGATCCCGGGAGGGCCCCAGATACGCAGTATTTT.

CDR3 nucleotide sequence: TGTGCCAGCAGCTTCGCAGACAGGGGGTACGAGCAGTACTTC. Amino acids: CASSFADRGYEQYF. This chain uses TRBV7-2 with TRBJ2-7; 9 nucleotides line up with TRBD1. CDR3 length: 14 amino acids. Germline V CDR1 and CDR2: SGHTA, FQGNSA. The junction had 4 bases not matched to a gene; V was cut back by 3 bases and J by 4 bases.

The rearrangement joins TRBV7-8 to TRBJ1-5, with no clear D. Trimming cost V 5 bases and J 0 bases, with 17 bases left between them. CDR3 size: 17 residues. The germline gives CDR1 SGHVS, CDR2 FQNEAQ. CDR3 in DNA: TGTGCCAGCAGCCGCGACCGGACTCTCTTTAGCAATCAGCCCCAGCATTTT. Its translation: CASSRDRTLFSNQPQHF.

The V and J genes are TRBV7-9 and TRBJ2-6, with 7 positions matching TRBD2. CDR1 SEHNR and CDR2 FQNEAQ come from the germline V gene (reference sequence). This CDR3 contains 16 residues. V dropped 6 bases and J dropped 0; count of bases not matched to a gene: 5. The CDR3 DNA follows: TGTGCCAGCAGGCAAGCGGGACGCTCTGGGGCCAACGTCCTGACTTTC. Residues: CASRQAGRSGANVLTF.

This chain connects TRBV5-1 to TRBJ1-2; TRBD1 agrees at 11 bases. The trim removed 7 bases at V and 4 bases at J, leaving 9 bases unmatched. CDR1 is SGHRS, CDR2 YFSETQ, per germline. This CDR3 spans 15 amino acids. The CDR3 reads CASGTGGTSGYGYTF. The CDR3 nucleotides read TGCGCCAGCGGGACAGGGGGGACCTCTGGCTATGGCTACACCTTC.

J is TRBJ1-1 and V is TRBV10-3; D remains ambiguous. CDR1 ENHRY and CDR2 SYGVKD come from the germline V gene. V lost 2 bases, J lost 5 bases, and 9 bases lay in between. This CDR3 contains 13 residues. The CDR3 DNA reads TGTGCCATCAGTGAGGACCCGAGGACTGAAGCTTTCTTT. It is translated as CAISEDPRTEAFF.

This clone was seen a single time. The rearrangement joins TRBV9 to TRBJ1-4, with 10 bases matching TRBD1. Per the germline V gene, CDR1 is SGDLS and CDR2 is YYNGEE. The CDR3 consists of 16 residues. V trimming: 4 bases; J trimming: 2 bases; junction bases outside the gene matches: 5. The CDR3 DNA reads as TGTGCCAGCAGCAAGACAGGGGGCGTTACTAATGAAAAACTGTTTTTT. Its translation: CASSKTGGVTNEKLFF.

The genes are TRBV30 and TRBJ2-4; D might be TRBD2 (5 bases). CDR1 and CDR2 (germline): GTSNPN, SVGIG (reference sequence). This CDR3 comprises 13 residues. Trimming took off 1 base at V and 7 bases at J, with 11 bases between the two ends. The CDR3 DNA reads TGTGCCTGGAGTGCCAGAGGGCCGAACATTCAGTACTTC. Amino acid sequence: CAWSARGPNIQYF.

The chain combines TRBV7-2 with TRBJ2-5; weak D call: TRBD1 (7 bases). Germline V lookup: CDR1 SGHTA, CDR2 FQGNSA. Trimming removed 5 bases from V and 4 bases from J, with 17 bases in between. CDR3 length equals 15 residues. The CDR3 here is CASSTSQGRGETQYF. CDR3 bases: TGTGCCAGCAGCACCTCACAGGGGCGGGGAGAGACCCAGTACTTC.